The clone carrying this T cell receptor beta chain showed up just once. Its antigen is unknown. The data originate from a study of shared clonotypes between healthy human individuals. Trimming removed 2 bases at V and 3 bases at J, with 11 bases between. Germline-derived CDR1 and CDR2 are MGHDK and SYGVNS. The CDR3 is 14 residues long. Overall study findings and caveats: The generation probabilities recorded for non-shared clonotypes fell below those of clonotypes shared by all four donors. Sequencing depth was a factor that was expected to affect clonotype sharing among donors.

Profiled with immunoSEQ multiplex PCR; TCRdb holds only in-frame clones, not every one. Seen here are more than 1,200,000 clones, 98% observed once, and the top ten hold approximately 0.4%. V gene TRBV25-1 combines with J gene TRBJ2-7; D may be TRBD1 or TRBD2 (5 bases each). This TCR derives from a man aged 25 to 40 in good health. The sample comprised naive CD4+ T cells sorted from blood. This sample's subset: CD45RA+ positively selected. The CDR3 region is CASSEPGPFYEQYF. In DNA, the CDR3 is TGTGCCAGCAGTGAACCGGGGCCCTTCTACGAGCAGTACTTC.